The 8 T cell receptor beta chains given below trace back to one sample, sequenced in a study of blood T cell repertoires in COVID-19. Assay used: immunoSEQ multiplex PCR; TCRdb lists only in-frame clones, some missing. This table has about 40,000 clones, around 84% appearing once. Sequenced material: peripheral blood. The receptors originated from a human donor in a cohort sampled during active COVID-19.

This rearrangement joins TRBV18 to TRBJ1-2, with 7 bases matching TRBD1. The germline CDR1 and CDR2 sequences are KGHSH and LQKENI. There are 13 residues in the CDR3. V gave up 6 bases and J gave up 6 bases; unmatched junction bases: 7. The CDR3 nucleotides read TGTGCCAGCTCCCTCGACAGGGTAGATGGCTACACCTTC. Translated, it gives CASSLDRVDGYTF. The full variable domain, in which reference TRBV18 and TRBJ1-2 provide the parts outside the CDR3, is NAGVMQNPRHLVRRRGQEARLRCSPMKGHSHVYWYRQLPEEGLKFMVYLQKENIIDESGMPKERFSAEFPKEGPSILRIQQVVRGDSAAYFCASSLDRVDGYTFGSGTRLTVV.

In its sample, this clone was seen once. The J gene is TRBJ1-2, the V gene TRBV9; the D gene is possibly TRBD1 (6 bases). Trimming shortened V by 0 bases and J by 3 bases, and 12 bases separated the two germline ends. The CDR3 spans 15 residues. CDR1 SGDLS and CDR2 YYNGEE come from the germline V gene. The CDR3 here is CASSVAPRGDYGYTF. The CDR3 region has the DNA TGTGCCAGCAGCGTAGCGCCCAGGGGAGACTATGGCTACACCTTC.

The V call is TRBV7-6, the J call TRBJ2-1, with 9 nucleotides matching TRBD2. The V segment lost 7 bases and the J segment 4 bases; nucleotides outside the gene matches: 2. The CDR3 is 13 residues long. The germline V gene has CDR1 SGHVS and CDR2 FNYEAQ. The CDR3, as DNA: TGTGCCAGCACGACTAGCGGTTACAATGAGCAGTTCTTC. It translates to CASTTSGYNEQFF. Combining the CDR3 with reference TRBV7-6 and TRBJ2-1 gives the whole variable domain GAGVSQSPRYKVTKRGQDVALRCDPISGHVSLYWYRQALGQGPEFLTYFNYEAQQDKSGLPNDRFSAERPEGSISTLTIQRTEQRDSAMYRCASTTSGYNEQFFGPGTRLTVL.

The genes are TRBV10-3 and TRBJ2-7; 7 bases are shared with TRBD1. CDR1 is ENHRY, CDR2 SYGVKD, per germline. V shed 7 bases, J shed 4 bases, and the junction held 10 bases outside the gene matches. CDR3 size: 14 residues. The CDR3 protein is CAITDRPGAYEQYF. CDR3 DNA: TGTGCCATCACGGACAGGCCTGGGGCTTACGAGCAGTACTTC.

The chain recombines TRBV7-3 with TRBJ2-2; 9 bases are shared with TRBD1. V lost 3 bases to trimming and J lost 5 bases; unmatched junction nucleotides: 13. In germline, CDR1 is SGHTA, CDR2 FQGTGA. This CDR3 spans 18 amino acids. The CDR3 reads CASSLQGQGWGVTGELFF. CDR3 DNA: TGTGCCAGCAGCTTGCAGGGACAGGGTTGGGGCGTGACCGGGGAGCTGTTTTTT.

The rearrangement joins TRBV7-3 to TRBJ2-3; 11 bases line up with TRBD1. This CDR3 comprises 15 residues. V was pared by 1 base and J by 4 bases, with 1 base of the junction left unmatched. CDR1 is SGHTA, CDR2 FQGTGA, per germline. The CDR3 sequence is CASSLMGQGADTQYF. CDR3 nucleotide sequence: TGTGCCAGCAGCTTAATGGGACAGGGGGCAGATACGCAGTATTTT.

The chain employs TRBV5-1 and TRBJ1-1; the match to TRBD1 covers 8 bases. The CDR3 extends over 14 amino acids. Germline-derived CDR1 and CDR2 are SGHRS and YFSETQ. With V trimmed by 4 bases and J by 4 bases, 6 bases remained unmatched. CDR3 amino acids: CASSRRTGSTEAFF. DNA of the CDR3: TGCGCCAGCAGCAGGAGGACAGGGTCCACTGAAGCTTTCTTT.

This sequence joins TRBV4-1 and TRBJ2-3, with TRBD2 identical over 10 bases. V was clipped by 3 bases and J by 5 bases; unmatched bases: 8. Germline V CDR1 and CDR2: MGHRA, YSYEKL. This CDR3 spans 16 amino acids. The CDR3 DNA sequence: TGCGCCAGCAGCCAGGGTAGCGGGGGGCGGAGAGATACGCAGTATTTT. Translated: CASSQGSGGRRDTQYF.